These T cell receptor beta chains were read from a single sample in a study of T cells in Graves' hyperthyroidism and ophthalmopathy. TCRdb ran MiXCR on the multiplex PCR reads and lists one entry per CDR3 protein. The repertoire includes 650,000 to 700,000 distinct CDR3 sequences, around 16% of them detected once, and 15% to 17% sits in the top ten. Sequenced material: blood. Every receptor here comes from a man in his fifties or sixties with Graves' hyperthyroidism. Each CDR3 is given with its conserved first and last residue. Each record gives: J gene, clone size, D gene, V gene, CDR3 DNA, CDR3 protein. A D gene is named only where the DNA matches it firmly. Expanded clones are given a class, and other clones once, few, many or no size at all.

J gene: TRBJ1-1; clone size: many; D gene: -; V gene: TRBV28; CDR3 DNA: TGTGCCAGCAGTTTTGACATGGACCTCTTGGAAGCTTTCTTT; CDR3 protein: CASSFDMDLLEAFF
J gene: TRBJ2-2; clone size: -; D gene: TRBD2; V gene: TRBV9; CDR3 DNA: TGTGCCAGCAGCGCCCTAATAGCGGGAGCGGTCCCCGGGGAGCTGTTTTTT; CDR3 protein: CASSALIAGAVPGELFF
J gene: TRBJ2-2; clone size: many; D gene: TRBD2; V gene: TRBV24-1; CDR3 DNA: TGTGCCTCCGGGGGGGCGGACGCGAACACCGGGGAGCTGTTTTTT; CDR3 protein: CASGGADANTGELFF
J gene: TRBJ2-7; clone size: many; D gene: TRBD2; V gene: TRBV28; CDR3 DNA: TGTGCCAGCAGTCCCCGGGAGGGGCCTAGCTCCTACGAGCAGTACTTC; CDR3 protein: CASSPREGPSSYEQYF
J gene: TRBJ1-3; clone size: many; D gene: -; V gene: TRBV27; CDR3 DNA: TGTGCCAGCAGTCCCGGTATGAGAAACACCATATATTTT; CDR3 protein: CASSPGMRNTIYF
J gene: TRBJ1-4; clone size: -; D gene: TRBD1; V gene: TRBV2; CDR3 DNA: TGTGCCAGCAGTGAAGGGGACAGTACTAATGAAAAACTGTTTTTT; CDR3 protein: CASSEGDSTNEKLFF
J gene: TRBJ2-5; clone size: many; D gene: TRBD2; V gene: TRBV9; CDR3 DNA: TGTGCCAGCAGCACAGGTAGCGGGGCCCTCCAAGAGACCCAGTACTTC; CDR3 protein: CASSTGSGALQETQYF
J gene: TRBJ1-1; clone size: many; D gene: -; V gene: TRBV11-3; CDR3 DNA: TGTGCCAGCAGCTTAGACAGGGGAAGGCTCGCTGAAGCTTTCTTT; CDR3 protein: CASSLDRGRLAEAFF
J gene: TRBJ2-3; clone size: few; D gene: -; V gene: TRBV6-2/TRBV6-3; CDR3 DNA: TGTGCCAGCAGTCCAGGGGTTTTAGATACGCAGTATTTT; CDR3 protein: CASSPGVLDTQYF
J gene: TRBJ1-1; clone size: many; D gene: TRBD1; V gene: TRBV28; CDR3 DNA: TGTGCCAGCAGGGATGTGACAGGGCGGAAGGCTTTCTTT; CDR3 protein: CASRDVTGRKAFF
J gene: TRBJ2-5; clone size: few; D gene: TRBD1; V gene: TRBV10-2; CDR3 DNA: TGCGCCAGCAGTGATAACAGGGGGAAGACCCAGTACTTC; CDR3 protein: CASSDNRGKTQYF
J gene: TRBJ1-2; clone size: many; D gene: TRBD1; V gene: TRBV2; CDR3 DNA: TGTGCCAGCAGAAGGGACAGGTCCCCCTCCTATGGCTACACCTTC; CDR3 protein: CASRRDRSPSYGYTF
J gene: TRBJ2-7; clone size: -; D gene: TRBD2; V gene: TRBV6-2/TRBV6-3; CDR3 DNA: TGTGCCAGCAGTTACAGGCGGGGGGCCTCCTACGAGCAGTACTTC; CDR3 protein: CASSYRRGASYEQYF
J gene: TRBJ2-7; clone size: -; D gene: -; V gene: TRBV27; CDR3 DNA: TGTGCCAGCAGTTTATTATCCACAATTTACGAGCAGTACTTC; CDR3 protein: CASSLLSTIYEQYF
J gene: TRBJ1-2; clone size: -; D gene: -; V gene: TRBV7-9; CDR3 DNA: TGTGCCAGCAGCTCCCTGAAGGGACGCACCTATGGCTACACCTTC; CDR3 protein: CASSSLKGRTYGYTF
J gene: TRBJ2-4; clone size: -; D gene: TRBD2; V gene: TRBV20-1; CDR3 DNA: TGCAGTGCTAGAGAAAATGGGGGGGGGAATAACATTCAGTACTTC; CDR3 protein: CSARENGGGNNIQYF
J gene: TRBJ2-5; clone size: many; D gene: -; V gene: TRBV7-2; CDR3 DNA: TGTGCCAGCAGCCCATCAGGGGTCCAAGAGACCCAGTACTTC; CDR3 protein: CASSPSGVQETQYF
J gene: TRBJ1-3; clone size: many; D gene: -; V gene: TRBV7-2; CDR3 DNA: TGTGCCAGCAGCTTAATCGCAGGTGGAAGGGGAAACACCATATATTTT; CDR3 protein: CASSLIAGGRGNTIYF
J gene: TRBJ1-5; clone size: -; D gene: -; V gene: TRBV7-2; CDR3 DNA: TGTGCCAGCAGCCGAGTGCAGGGCTGGCGGACCCAGCATTTT; CDR3 protein: CASSRVQGWRTQHF
J gene: TRBJ2-7; clone size: many; D gene: TRBD2; V gene: TRBV30; CDR3 DNA: TGTGCCTGGGAGAAACGGACTAGCGGGATATATTCCTACGAGCAGTACTTC; CDR3 protein: CAWEKRTSGIYSYEQYF
J gene: TRBJ1-3; clone size: few; D gene: TRBD1; V gene: TRBV29-1; CDR3 DNA: TGCAGCGCAACACCTGGGACAGACGGAAACACCATATATTTT; CDR3 protein: CSATPGTDGNTIYF
J gene: TRBJ1-2; clone size: many; D gene: -; V gene: TRBV2; CDR3 DNA: TGTGCCAGCCGTTTAGGGGGGAACTATGGCTACACCTTC; CDR3 protein: CASRLGGNYGYTF
J gene: TRBJ2-1; clone size: many; D gene: -; V gene: TRBV27; CDR3 DNA: TGTGCCAGCTGGGAAAGCGGGACAGTCTATGAGCAGTTCTTC; CDR3 protein: CASWESGTVYEQFF
J gene: TRBJ2-6; clone size: many; D gene: -; V gene: TRBV2; CDR3 DNA: TGTGCCAGCAATTGGGTGAAAGACGGAACCACACTCTCTGGGGCCAACGTCCTGACTTTC; CDR3 protein: CASNWVKDGTTLSGANVLTF
J gene: TRBJ2-3; clone size: -; D gene: TRBD2; V gene: TRBV11-3; CDR3 DNA: TGTGCCAGCAGCCTTCGTAGCGGGAGGATTGCGGATACGCAGTATTTT; CDR3 protein: CASSLRSGRIADTQYF
J gene: TRBJ1-1; clone size: -; D gene: -; V gene: TRBV25-1; CDR3 DNA: TGTGCCAGCAGTGAATGGTGGTTTACTGAAGCTTTCTTT; CDR3 protein: CASSEWWFTEAFF
J gene: TRBJ1-4; clone size: few; D gene: -; V gene: TRBV6-2/TRBV6-3; CDR3 DNA: TGTGCCAGCACACGGGAAACACGGGGGAATGAAAAACTGTTTTTT; CDR3 protein: CASTRETRGNEKLFF
J gene: TRBJ1-5; clone size: many; D gene: TRBD1; V gene: TRBV6-2/TRBV6-3; CDR3 DNA: TGTGCCAGCACCTCCGGGGACAGAAGGAGTCAGCCCCAGCATTTT; CDR3 protein: CASTSGDRRSQPQHF
J gene: TRBJ2-1; clone size: -; D gene: -; V gene: TRBV19; CDR3 DNA: TGTGCCAGTAGTATCTGGGGGGCGGGACTCTACAATGAGCAGTTCTTC; CDR3 protein: CASSIWGAGLYNEQFF
J gene: TRBJ2-1; clone size: many; D gene: TRBD2; V gene: TRBV28; CDR3 DNA: TGTGCCAGCAACCCAGTAGCGGGAGGCGTTAGTGAGCAGTTCTTC; CDR3 protein: CASNPVAGGVSEQFF
J gene: TRBJ2-1; clone size: many; D gene: TRBD2; V gene: TRBV11-2; CDR3 DNA: TGTGCCAGCAGCTTAAGGACTAGCGGGCTAGGTTACAATGAGCAGTTCTTC; CDR3 protein: CASSLRTSGLGYNEQFF
J gene: TRBJ2-5; clone size: many; D gene: TRBD1; V gene: TRBV7-9; CDR3 DNA: TGTGCCAGCAGCTCGGACAGGTCAAGCCAAGAGACCCAGTACTTC; CDR3 protein: CASSSDRSSQETQYF